This T cell receptor beta chain derives from a study of blood T cell repertoires in COVID-19. The CDR3 runs 14 residues. V lost 3 bases to trimming and J lost 3 bases, with 10 bases between them. Germline assignment: CDR1 LNHDA and CDR2 SQIVND (reference sequence). Profiled with immunoSEQ multiplex PCR; TCRdb holds only in-frame clones, not every one. The table lists over 300,000 clones, around 87% of them singletons. This clone was picked up one time. Sequenced sample: peripheral blood. The J gene is TRBJ2-3, the V gene TRBV19, with a weak D call TRBD2 (5 bases). This clonotype originated in a man between 18 and 35 years old with active or convalescent COVID-19. Here the CDR3 DNA reads TGTGCCAGTAGTATTGGCGGGCATACAGATACGCAGTATTTT. Translation: CASSIGGHTDTQYF.